A single TCR beta chain is shown here with its context. The antigen is not known. The record originates from a study of cytomegalovirus exposure and HLA in healthy donors. Primers for the PCR totalled 60 Vbeta and 13 Jbeta. This table comes from immunoSEQ multiplex PCR, and its TCRdb copy is limited to in-frame clones, with some not included. Of around 99,000 clones detected, 81% appear once; the ten largest clones hold about 2%. Notes on the study in general: Cytomegalovirus association was assigned to around 150 TCR beta chains. Using a false discovery rate of 0.05, a later analysis showed that fewer than 20,000 TCR beta sequences were associated with HLA alleles. A missense variant in DCLRE1C was later tied to TCR beta V- and J-gene trimming.

The sequenced sample consisted of PBMCs. The clonotype was recovered from a woman aged 25 to 39 in good health and CMV-seronegative.

The DNA for the CDR3 is TGTGCCAGCAGCTTAGGGTCGCTCTATAGCAATCAGCCCCAGCATTTT. Translated: CASSLGSLYSNQPQHF. The V and J genes are TRBV7-6 and TRBJ1-5, with D unclear. Germline V gene data show CDR1 as SGHVS and CDR2 as FNYEAQ. The CDR3 consists of 16 residues. V gave up 1 base and J gave up 0 bases, with 10 bases separating them.